This T cell receptor beta chain came from a study of regulatory T cells in long-lasting Graves disease. Notes on the study in general: Patients with persistent disease shared 2,741 public clonotypes, outpacing the roughly 970 shared by new patients.

HTBI primers from iRepertoire and Arm-PCR of CDR3 regions yielded the TCR beta libraries. Via MiXCR, TCRdb re-called the multiplex PCR reads, giving one row per CDR3 protein. The sample consists of roughly 360,000 distinct CDR3 sequences, about 11% of them appearing once. The time point: newly diagnosed GD, antithyroid drugs for less than 3 months. Preparation of the TCR library used RNA extracted from PBMCs. A roughly 8.3-milliliter sample of peripheral blood was drawn into EDTA tubes. As for this clonotype: Its antigen is unidentified.

The same sample was also used in a study of T cells in Graves' hyperthyroidism and ophthalmopathy. That work states: Those patients with uncontrolled infection, other autoimmune disease, pregnancy or lactation were excluded.

The source material was peripheral blood mononuclear cells (PBMCs), sampled at new diagnosis, from a patient treated with antithyroid drugs. The origin of this receptor is a woman under 30 with Graves disease.

Here the CDR3 DNA reads TGTGCCAGCACCGCGCAGCACAATGAGCAGTTCTTC. Residues: CASTAQHNEQFF. V is TRBV6-1 and J is TRBJ2-1, with D unclear. This CDR3 has 12 residues. CDR1 is MNHNS, CDR2 SASEGT, per germline. V lost 7 bases and J lost 5, with 9 bases in between.